This T cell receptor (beta chain) was identified in a study of vaccination and CD4 T cells after COVID-19. About the research overall: The convalescents comprised six males and four females, two of them Hispanic.

Treatment denoted: roughly nine-day PBMC culture with coronavirus spike peptide pools or control peptides (ViraFEST assay). On this clonotype itself: Its antigen is not known.

The CDR3 is 13 residues long. Trimming pared 1 base from V and 2 bases from J, leaving 9 bases between. Germline V CDR1 and CDR2: GTSNPN, SVGIG (reference sequence). CD4+ T cells that had been cultured provided DNA sequenced with the Oncomine TCR Beta short-read assay. TCRdb processed the PCR reads anew with MiXCR; each CDR3 protein has one entry. The sample contains 9,500 to 15,000 distinct CDR3 sequences, 20% of which appear only once. The source is a human donor who received a COVID-19 vaccine. The chain links TRBV30 to TRBJ2-7; no definite D call. The material was CD4+ T cells from blood, cultured in vitro, obtained before SARS-CoV-2 vaccination. Here the CDR3 reads CAWSEGYPYEQYF. CDR3 sequence (DNA): TGTGCCTGGAGTGAGGGATACCCCTACGAGCAGTACTTC.